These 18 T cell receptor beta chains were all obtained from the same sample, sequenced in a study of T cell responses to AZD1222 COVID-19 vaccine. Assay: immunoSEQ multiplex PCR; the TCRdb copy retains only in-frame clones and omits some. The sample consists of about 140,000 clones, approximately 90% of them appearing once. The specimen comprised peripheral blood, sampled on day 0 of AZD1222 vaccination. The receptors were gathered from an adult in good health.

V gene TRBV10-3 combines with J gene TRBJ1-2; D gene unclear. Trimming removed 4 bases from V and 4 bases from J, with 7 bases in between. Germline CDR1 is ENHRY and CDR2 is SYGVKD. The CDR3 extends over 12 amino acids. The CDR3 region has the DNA TGTGCCATCAGTGTGGATGGCTATGGCTACACCTTC. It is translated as CAISVDGYGYTF.

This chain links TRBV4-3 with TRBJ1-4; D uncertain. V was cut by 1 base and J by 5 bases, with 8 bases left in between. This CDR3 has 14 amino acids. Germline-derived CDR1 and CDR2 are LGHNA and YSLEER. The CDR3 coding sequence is TGCGCCAGCAGCCAAGTCATCTTCAATGAAAAACTGTTTTTT. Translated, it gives CASSQVIFNEKLFF.

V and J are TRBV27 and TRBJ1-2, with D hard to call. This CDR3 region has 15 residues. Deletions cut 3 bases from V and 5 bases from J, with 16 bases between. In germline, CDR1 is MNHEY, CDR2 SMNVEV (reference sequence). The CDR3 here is CASSFEHPGIYGYTF. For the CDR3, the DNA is TGTGCCAGCAGTTTCGAGCACCCCGGGATTTATGGCTACACCTTC.

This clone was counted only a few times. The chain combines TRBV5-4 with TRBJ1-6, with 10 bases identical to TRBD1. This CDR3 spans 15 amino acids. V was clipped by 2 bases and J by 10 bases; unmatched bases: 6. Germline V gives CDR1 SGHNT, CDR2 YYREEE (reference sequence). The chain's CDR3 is CASSFGDRGLSPLHF. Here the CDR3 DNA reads TGTGCCAGCAGCTTTGGGGACAGGGGTCTGTCACCCCTCCACTTT. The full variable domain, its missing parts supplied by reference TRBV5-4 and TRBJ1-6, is ETGVTQSPTHLIKTRGQQVTLRCSSQSGHNTVSWYQQALGQGPQFIFQYYREEENGRGNFPPRFSGLQFPNYSSELNVNALELDDSALYLCASSFGDRGLSPLHFGNGTRLTVT.

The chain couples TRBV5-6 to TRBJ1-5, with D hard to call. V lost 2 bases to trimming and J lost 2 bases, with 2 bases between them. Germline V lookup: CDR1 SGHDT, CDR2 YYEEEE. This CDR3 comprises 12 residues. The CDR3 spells CASSFGNQPQHF. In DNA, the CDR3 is TGTGCCAGCAGCTTCGGCAATCAGCCCCAGCATTTT.

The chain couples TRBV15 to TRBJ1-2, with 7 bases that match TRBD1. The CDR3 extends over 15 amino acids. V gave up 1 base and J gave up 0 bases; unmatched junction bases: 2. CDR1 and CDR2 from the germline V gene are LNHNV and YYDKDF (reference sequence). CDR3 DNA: TGTGCCACCAGCAGAGGGGACAGCTCTAACTATGGCTACACCTTC. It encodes CATSRGDSSNYGYTF.

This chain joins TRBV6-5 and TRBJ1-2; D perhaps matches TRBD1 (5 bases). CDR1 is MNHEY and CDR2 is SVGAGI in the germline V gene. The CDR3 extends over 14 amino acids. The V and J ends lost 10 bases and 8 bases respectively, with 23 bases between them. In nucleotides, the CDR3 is TGTGCCACCCAACCGGGACCGGCACCTGTAGGCTACACCTTC. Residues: CATQPGPAPVGYTF.

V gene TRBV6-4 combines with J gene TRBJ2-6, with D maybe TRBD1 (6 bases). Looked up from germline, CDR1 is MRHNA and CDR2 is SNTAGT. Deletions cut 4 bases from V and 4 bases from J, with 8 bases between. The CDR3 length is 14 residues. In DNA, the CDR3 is TGTGCCAGCAGTGGGGACACAGGGGCCAACGTCCTGACTTTC. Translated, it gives CASSGDTGANVLTF.

CDR3 nucleotide sequence: TGCGCCAGCAGTGGCGAAGGATGGGGGGACCTTGTAGACAATCAGCCCCAGCATTTT. It specifies CASSGEGWGDLVDNQPQHF. V usage is TRBV10-1 and J usage is TRBJ1-5, with D possibly TRBD1 on 5 matching bases. The CDR3 contains 19 residues. V lost 4 bases, J lost 3 bases, and 25 bases lay in between. The germline V gene has CDR1 WNHNN and CDR2 SYGVQD (reference sequence).

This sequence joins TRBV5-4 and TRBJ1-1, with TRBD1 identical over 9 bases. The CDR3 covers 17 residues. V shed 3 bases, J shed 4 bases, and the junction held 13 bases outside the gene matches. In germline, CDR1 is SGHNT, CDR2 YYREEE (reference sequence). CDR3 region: CASSSPGQGPRGTEAFF. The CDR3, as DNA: TGTGCCAGCAGCTCGCCGGGACAGGGTCCCCGGGGCACTGAAGCTTTCTTT.

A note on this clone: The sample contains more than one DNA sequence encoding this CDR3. The CDR3 sequence is CAISDGSYEQYF. DNA for the CDR3: TGTGCCATCAGTGACGGCAGCTACGAGCAGTACTTC. The chain employs TRBV10-3 and TRBJ2-7, with D unresolved. Trimming took off 3 bases at V and 3 bases at J, with 6 bases between the two ends. Germline assignment: CDR1 ENHRY and CDR2 SYGVKD. The CDR3 sequence is 12 residues long.

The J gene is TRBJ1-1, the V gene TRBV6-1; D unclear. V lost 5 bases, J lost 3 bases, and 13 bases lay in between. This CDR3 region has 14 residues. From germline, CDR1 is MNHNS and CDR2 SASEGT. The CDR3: CASSSPSLDTEAFF. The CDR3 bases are TGTGCCAGCAGTTCCCCAAGCTTGGACACTGAAGCTTTCTTT.

The CDR3 DNA is TGTGCCAGCAGTGAAAGCGCTTTTCCTAGCGGGAGTTACGAGCAGTACTTC. Protein: CASSESAFPSGSYEQYF. This sequence joins TRBV2 and TRBJ2-7; TRBD2 matches 10 bases. CDR3 size: 17 residues. V lost 2 bases to trimming and J lost 4 bases; unmatched junction nucleotides: 11. Germline V CDR1 and CDR2: SNHLY, FYNNEI.

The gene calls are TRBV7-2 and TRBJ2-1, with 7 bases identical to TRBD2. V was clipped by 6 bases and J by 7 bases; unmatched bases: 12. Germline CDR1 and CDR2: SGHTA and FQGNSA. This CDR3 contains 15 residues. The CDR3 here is CASRGSPGGMNEQFF. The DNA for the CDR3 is TGTGCCAGCAGGGGGAGTCCGGGAGGAATGAATGAGCAGTTCTTC.

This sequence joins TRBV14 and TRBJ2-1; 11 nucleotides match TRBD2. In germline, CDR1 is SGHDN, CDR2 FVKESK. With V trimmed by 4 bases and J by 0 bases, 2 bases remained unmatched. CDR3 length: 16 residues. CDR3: CASSRLAGSSYNEQFF. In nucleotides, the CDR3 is TGTGCCAGCAGCCGACTAGCGGGATCCTCCTACAATGAGCAGTTCTTC.

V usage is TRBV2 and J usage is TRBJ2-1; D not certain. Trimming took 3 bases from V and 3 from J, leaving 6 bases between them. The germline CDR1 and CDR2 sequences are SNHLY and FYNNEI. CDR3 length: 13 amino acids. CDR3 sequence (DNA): TGTGCCAGCAGTGATGTTGGCTACAATGAGCAGTTCTTC. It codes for CASSDVGYNEQFF. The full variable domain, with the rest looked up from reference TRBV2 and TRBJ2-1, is EPEVTQTPSHQVTQMGQEVILRCVPISNHLYFYWYRQILGQKVEFLVSFYNNEISEKSEIFDDQFSVERPDGSNFTLKIRSTKLEDSAMYFCASSDVGYNEQFFGPGTRLTVL.

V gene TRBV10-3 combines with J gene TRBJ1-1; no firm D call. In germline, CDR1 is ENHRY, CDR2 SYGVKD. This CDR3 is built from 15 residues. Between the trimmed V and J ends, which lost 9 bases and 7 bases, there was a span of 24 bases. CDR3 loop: CAMSQTELGGREAFF. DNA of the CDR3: TGTGCCATGTCGCAGACGGAGCTGGGAGGGCGTGAAGCTTTCTTT.

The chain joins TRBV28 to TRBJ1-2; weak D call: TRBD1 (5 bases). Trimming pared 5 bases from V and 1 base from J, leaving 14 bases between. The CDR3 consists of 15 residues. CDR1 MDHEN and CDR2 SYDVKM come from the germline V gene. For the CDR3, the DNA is TGTGCCAGCAGTACGCGGGACGGGAGTAACTATGGCTACACCTTC. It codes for CASSTRDGSNYGYTF.